This T cell receptor (beta chain) appears in the sequencing data of a study of cytomegalovirus exposure and HLA in healthy donors. 60 Vbeta and 13 Jbeta primers were used in PCR. The table came from immunoSEQ multiplex PCR; TCRdb's copy has only in-frame clones and leaves some out. The table lists 69,000 or so clones, about 73% of them singletons. CDR3 size: 14 residues. The trim removed 4 bases at V and 7 bases at J, leaving 4 bases unmatched. Per germline, CDR1 LNHDA and CDR2 SQIVND (reference sequence). This TCR was sampled from a woman aged 60-70 years in good health and CMV-seropositive. The sequenced sample was PBMCs. V usage is TRBV19 and J usage is TRBJ2-1; 10 nucleotides align to TRBD2. CDR3: CASSTPLAGNEQFF. CDR3 in DNA: TGTGCCAGTAGTACCCCACTAGCGGGAAATGAGCAGTTCTTC.